Reported below is one TCR beta chain. The method was immunoSEQ multiplex PCR; TCRdb's version includes in-frame clones alone and lacks a portion of them. Seen here are 120,000 or so clones, 87% observed once, and the top ten hold over 2.5%. This entry comes from a study of control samples from healthy donors and cancer patients. Trimming pared 7 bases from V and 2 bases from J, leaving 11 bases between. The CDR3 spans 14 residues. The germline CDR1 and CDR2 sequences are SNHLY and FYNNEI. The clonotype comes from a man in his 60s in good health. The sample comprised blood. The V call is TRBV2, the J call TRBJ2-2; a possible D gene is TRBD2 (6 bases). CDR3 sequence (DNA): TGTGCCAGCACTACCGGGACTAACACCGGGGAGCTGTTTTTT. Translation: CASTTGTNTGELFF.